A single sample is the source of the 9 T cell receptor beta chains below, sequenced in a study of T-cell reconstitution after alpha-beta-depleted transplantation in children. Unique molecular identifiers featured in how the TCRbeta library was prepared. One entry per CDR3 protein, called by TCRdb with MiXCR from the PCR reads. The table shows a few hundred thousand distinct CDR3 sequences, with about 9.4% occurring only once. The sample consisted of PBMCs from the stem cell graft donor, taken from the stem cell graft. Receptor source: a human donor who donated a stem cell graft to a child with acute lymphoblastic leukemia.

Details on this clonotype: One junction end disagrees with the germline gene, perhaps due to a read error. The rearrangement links TRBV5-1 to TRBJ2-7; 7 bases map to TRBD1. The germline gives CDR1 SGHRS, CDR2 YFSETQ. The CDR3 consists of 15 residues. CDR3 sequence (DNA): TGCGCCAGCAGCTTGGAACCGGGACAGAGCTACGCGCAGTACTTC. The encoded protein is CASSLEPGQSYAQYF.

The J gene is TRBJ2-7, the V gene TRBV20-1, with 8 bases fitting TRBD1. The CDR3 runs 15 residues. V lost 2 bases to trimming and J lost 3 bases; unmatched junction nucleotides: 9. The V gene's germline CDR1 is DFQATT and CDR2 SNEGSKA (reference sequence). CDR3 residues: CSARTIRDRRYEQYF. The CDR3 DNA reads as TGCAGTGCTAGAACTATCCGGGACAGGCGCTACGAGCAGTACTTC.

V is TRBV28 and J is TRBJ2-7; no reliable D call. The CDR3 is made up of 15 amino acids. Germline V gene data show CDR1 as MDHEN and CDR2 as SYDVKM. V was pared by 3 bases and J by 4 bases, with 16 bases between. CDR3 sequence (DNA): TGTGCCAGCAGTTTCCTCCCACAATCATCGTACGAGCAGTACTTC. This gives the protein CASSFLPQSSYEQYF. The full variable domain, its missing parts supplied by reference TRBV28 and TRBJ2-7, is DVKVTQSSRYLVKRTGEKVFLECVQDMDHENMFWYRQDPGLGLRLIYFSYDVKMKEKGDIPEGYSVSREKKERFSLILESASTNQTSMYLCASSFLPQSSYEQYFGPGTRLTVT.

This clonotype was counted between two and nine times. The rearrangement joins TRBV6-1 to TRBJ1-4; tentative D call: TRBD1 (6 bases). Germline V gene lookup returns CDR1 MNHNS and CDR2 SASEGT. The CDR3 totals 15 residues. V dropped 6 bases and J dropped 5 bases, with 16 bases sitting between them. CDR3 in DNA: TGTGCCAGCAGGGCGATAAAGACAGGAAATGAAAAACTGTTTTTT. This gives the protein CASRAIKTGNEKLFF.

This clonotype came up many times. The chain carries TRBV12-3 or TRBV12-4 and TRBJ2-7; D not resolved. With 4 bases removed from V and 9 bases from J, the gap between germline ends came to 13 bases. This CDR3 spans 12 amino acids. CDR3 amino acids: CASSYTDTGQYF. CDR3 sequence (DNA): TGTGCCAGCAGTTACACCGACACCGGGCAGTACTTC.

There are a few counts of this clonotype. CDR3 protein: CSVEDRGSLGYNEQFF. The CDR3 DNA sequence: TGCAGCGTTGAAGATCGGGGGTCCCTAGGGTACAATGAGCAGTTCTTC. This rearrangement joins TRBV29-1 to TRBJ2-1; weak D call: TRBD2 (6 bases). V was cut by 0 bases and J by 4 bases, with 16 bases left in between. CDR3 size: 16 residues. Looked up from germline, CDR1 is SQVTM and CDR2 is ANQGSEA.

This clonotype was seen only a few times. The chain joins TRBV28 to TRBJ2-7; D gene ambiguous. Trimming took 4 bases from V and 9 from J, leaving 13 bases between them. CDR3 length: 12 residues. Per the germline V gene, CDR1 is MDHEN and CDR2 is SYDVKM. CDR3 sequence (DNA): TGTGCCAGCAGTTCCGGCCCTGTGGGGCAGTACTTC. Translated: CASSSGPVGQYF.

Ten or more counts support this clonotype. The gene calls are TRBV20-1 and TRBJ2-7; unclear D gene. The ends were cut back, 6 bases at V and 1 base at J, with 22 bases in the middle. CDR3 size: 16 residues. Germline CDR1 and CDR2: DFQATT and SNEGSKA (reference sequence). The CDR3 sequence: CSAGTNNGPRSYEQYF. In DNA, the CDR3 is TGCAGTGCCGGAACCAACAACGGGCCTAGATCCTACGAGCAGTACTTC.

The chain carries TRBV3-1 and TRBJ2-3; possibly TRBD1 or TRBD2 for D (5 bases each). V lost 2 bases and J 0 bases, leaving 9 bases between the germline ends. CDR1 and CDR2 (germline): LGHDT, YNNKEL (reference sequence). CDR3 length: 15 amino acids. In DNA, the CDR3 is TGTGCCAGCAGCCAACGGGACGGTAGCACAGATACGCAGTATTTT. Its protein product is CASSQRDGSTDTQYF.